Included here is one T cell receptor (beta chain) sequence, with context. No antigen is known for it. These data come from a study of shared clonotypes between healthy human individuals. Study overall: Donors were two women and a few men aged 18 to 49. Study results and caveats: Roughly 5% of naive CD4 clonotypes were shared across several donors. Represented genetic and exposure-history diversity was restricted by having few donors.

The method was immunoSEQ multiplex PCR; TCRdb's version includes in-frame clones alone and lacks a portion of them. The profile shows 2 million to 2.5 million clones, 85% to 95% of them singletons. CDR1 and CDR2 from the germline V gene are SGHRS and YFSETQ. Trimming at V came to 4 bases and at J to 5 bases, leaving 6 bases not matched to a gene. CDR3 length: 15 amino acids. The sample was naive CD4+ T cells from PBMCs. The subset: CD45RA+ positively selected. The gene calls are TRBV5-1 and TRBJ2-1, with 10 nucleotides matching TRBD2. This receptor was taken from a young man in good health. Some clones in this sample may be carry-over from other donors' samples. DNA for the CDR3: TGCGCCAGCAGCCCTATAGCGGGGGGAAACAATGAGCAGTTCTTC. Translated, it gives CASSPIAGGNNEQFF.